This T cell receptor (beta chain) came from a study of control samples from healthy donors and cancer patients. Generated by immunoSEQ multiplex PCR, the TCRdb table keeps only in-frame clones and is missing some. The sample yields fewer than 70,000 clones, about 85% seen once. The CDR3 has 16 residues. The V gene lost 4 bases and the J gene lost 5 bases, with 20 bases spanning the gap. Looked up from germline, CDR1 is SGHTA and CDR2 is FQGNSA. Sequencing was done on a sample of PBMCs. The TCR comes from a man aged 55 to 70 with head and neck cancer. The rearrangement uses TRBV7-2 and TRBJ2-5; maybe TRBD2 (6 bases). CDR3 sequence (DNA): TGTGCCAGCAGCTCCACTAGCACCCTGGGGTGGGAGACCCAGTACTTC. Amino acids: CASSSTSTLGWETQYF.